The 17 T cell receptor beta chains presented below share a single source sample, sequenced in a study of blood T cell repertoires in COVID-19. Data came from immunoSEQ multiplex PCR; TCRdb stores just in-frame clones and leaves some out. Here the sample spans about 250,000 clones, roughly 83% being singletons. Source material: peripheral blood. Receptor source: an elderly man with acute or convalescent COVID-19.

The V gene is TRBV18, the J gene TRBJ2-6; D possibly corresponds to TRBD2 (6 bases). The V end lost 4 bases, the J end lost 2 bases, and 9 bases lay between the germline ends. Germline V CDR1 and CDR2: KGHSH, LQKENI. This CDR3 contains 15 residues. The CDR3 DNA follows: TGTGCCAGCTCACAAGGACTAACTGGGGCCAACGTCCTGACTTTC. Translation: CASSQGLTGANVLTF.

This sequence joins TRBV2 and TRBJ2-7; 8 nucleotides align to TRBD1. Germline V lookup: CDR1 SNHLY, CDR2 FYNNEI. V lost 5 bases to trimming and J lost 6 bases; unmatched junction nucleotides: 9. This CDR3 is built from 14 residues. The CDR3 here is CASSWDRRSSEQYF. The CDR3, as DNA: TGTGCCAGCAGTTGGGACAGGCGGTCGTCCGAGCAGTACTTC.

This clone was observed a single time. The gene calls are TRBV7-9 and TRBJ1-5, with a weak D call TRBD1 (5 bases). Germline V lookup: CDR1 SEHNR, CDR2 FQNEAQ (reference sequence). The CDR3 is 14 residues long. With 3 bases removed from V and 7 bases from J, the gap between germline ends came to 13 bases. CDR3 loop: CASSFGGSGQPQHF. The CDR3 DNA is TGTGCCAGCAGCTTCGGGGGGTCAGGGCAGCCCCAGCATTTT. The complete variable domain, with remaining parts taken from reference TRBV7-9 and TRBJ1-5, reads DTGVSQNPRHKITKRGQNVTFRCDPISEHNRLYWYRQTLGQGPEFLTYFQNEAQLEKSRLLSDRFSAERPKGSFSTLEIQRTEQGDSAMYLCASSFGGSGQPQHFGDGTRLSIL.

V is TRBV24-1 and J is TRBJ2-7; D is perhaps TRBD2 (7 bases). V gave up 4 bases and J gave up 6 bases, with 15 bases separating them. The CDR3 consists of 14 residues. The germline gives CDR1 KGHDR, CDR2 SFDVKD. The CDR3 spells CATSEGGRGGEQYF. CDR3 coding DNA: TGTGCCACCAGTGAGGGGGGCCGCGGGGGCGAGCAGTACTTC.

The CDR3 region is CASTLPPYEQYF. CDR3 bases: TGTGCCAGCACCCTCCCCCCCTACGAGCAGTACTTC. This chain uses TRBV12-3 or TRBV12-4 with TRBJ2-7; D is unresolved. Trimming took 7 bases from V and 2 from J, leaving 9 bases between them. The CDR3 totals 12 residues.

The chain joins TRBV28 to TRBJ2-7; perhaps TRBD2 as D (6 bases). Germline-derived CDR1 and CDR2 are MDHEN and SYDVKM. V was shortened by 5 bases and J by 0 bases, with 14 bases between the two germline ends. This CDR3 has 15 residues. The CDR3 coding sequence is TGTGCCAGCAGTGCCCGGGGGACGGTCTCCTACGAGCAGTACTTC. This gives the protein CASSARGTVSYEQYF.

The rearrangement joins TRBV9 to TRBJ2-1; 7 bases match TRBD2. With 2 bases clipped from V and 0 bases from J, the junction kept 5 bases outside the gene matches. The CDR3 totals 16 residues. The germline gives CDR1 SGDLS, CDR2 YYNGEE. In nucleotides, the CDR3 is TGTGCCAGCAGCGTGTCTAGCGGTAGCTCCTACAATGAGCAGTTCTTC. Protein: CASSVSSGSSYNEQFF.

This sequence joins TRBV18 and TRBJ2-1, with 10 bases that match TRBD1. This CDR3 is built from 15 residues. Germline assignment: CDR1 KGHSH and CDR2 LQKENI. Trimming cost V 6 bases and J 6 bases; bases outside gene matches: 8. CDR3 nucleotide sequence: TGTGCCAGCTCGGCCGGGACAGGGGAGGGCAATGAGCAGTTCTTC. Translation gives CASSAGTGEGNEQFF.

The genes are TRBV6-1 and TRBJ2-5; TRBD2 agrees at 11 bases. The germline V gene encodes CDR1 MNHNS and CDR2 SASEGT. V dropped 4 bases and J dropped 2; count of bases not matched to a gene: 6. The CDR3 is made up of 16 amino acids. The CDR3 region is CASSGGSGREQETQYF. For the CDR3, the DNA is TGTGCCAGCAGTGGGGGTAGCGGGAGGGAGCAAGAGACCCAGTACTTC.

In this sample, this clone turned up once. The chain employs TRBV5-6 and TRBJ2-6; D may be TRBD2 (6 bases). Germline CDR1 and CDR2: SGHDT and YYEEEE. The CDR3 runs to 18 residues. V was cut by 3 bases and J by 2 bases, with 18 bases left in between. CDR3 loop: CASSSVQLAQAGANVLTF. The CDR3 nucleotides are TGTGCCAGCAGCTCCGTCCAACTAGCACAGGCTGGGGCCAACGTCCTGACTTTC.

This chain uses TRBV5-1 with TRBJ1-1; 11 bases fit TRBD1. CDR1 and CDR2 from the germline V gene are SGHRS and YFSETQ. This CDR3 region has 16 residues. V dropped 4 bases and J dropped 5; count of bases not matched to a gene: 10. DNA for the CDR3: TGCGCCAGCAGCCTAAGGGACAGGGGGTTGGGGACTGAAGCTTTCTTT. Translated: CASSLRDRGLGTEAFF.

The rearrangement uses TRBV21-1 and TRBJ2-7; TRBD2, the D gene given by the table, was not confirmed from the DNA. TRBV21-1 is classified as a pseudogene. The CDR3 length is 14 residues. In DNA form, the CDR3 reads TGTGCCAGCAGCAAACGGAGCAGTCTAGGTGAGCAGTACTTC. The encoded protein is CASSKRSSLGEQYF.

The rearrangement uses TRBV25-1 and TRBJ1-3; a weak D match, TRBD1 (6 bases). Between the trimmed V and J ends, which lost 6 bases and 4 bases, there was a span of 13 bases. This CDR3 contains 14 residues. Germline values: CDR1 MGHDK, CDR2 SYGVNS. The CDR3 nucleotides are TGTGCCAGCAGATCGCCGGGACAAGGAAACACCATATATTTT. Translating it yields CASRSPGQGNTIYF.

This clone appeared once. CDR3 sequence: CAINGGSTDTQYF. The DNA for the CDR3 is TGTGCCATCAATGGCGGAAGCACAGATACGCAGTATTTT. The chain uses TRBV10-3 and TRBJ2-3, with D hard to call. The CDR3 loop spans 13 amino acids. V was clipped by 7 bases and J by 0 bases, with 8 bases between them. Germline V gene data show CDR1 as ENHRY and CDR2 as SYGVKD.

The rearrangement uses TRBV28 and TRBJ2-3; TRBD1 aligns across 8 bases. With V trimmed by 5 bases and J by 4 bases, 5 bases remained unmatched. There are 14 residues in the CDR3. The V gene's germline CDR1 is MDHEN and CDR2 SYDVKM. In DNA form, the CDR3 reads TGTGCCAGCAGTAAACAGGGGGGCGCAGATACGCAGTATTTT. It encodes CASSKQGGADTQYF.

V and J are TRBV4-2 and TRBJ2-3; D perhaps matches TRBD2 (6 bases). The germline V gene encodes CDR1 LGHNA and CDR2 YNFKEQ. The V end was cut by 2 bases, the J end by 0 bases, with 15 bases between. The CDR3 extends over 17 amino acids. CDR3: CASSQSGTRASTDTQYF. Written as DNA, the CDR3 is TGTGCCAGCAGCCAATCAGGGACTCGTGCTAGCACAGATACGCAGTATTTT.

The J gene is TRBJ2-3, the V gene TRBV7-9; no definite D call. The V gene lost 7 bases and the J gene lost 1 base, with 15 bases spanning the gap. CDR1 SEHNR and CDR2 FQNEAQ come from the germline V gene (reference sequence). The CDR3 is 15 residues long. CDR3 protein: CASTRTVLRTDTQYF. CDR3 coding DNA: TGTGCCAGCACCCGTACGGTGCTCCGCACAGATACGCAGTATTTT. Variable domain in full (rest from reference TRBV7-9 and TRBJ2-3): DTGVSQNPRHKITKRGQNVTFRCDPISEHNRLYWYRQTLGQGPEFLTYFQNEAQLEKSRLLSDRFSAERPKGSFSTLEIQRTEQGDSAMYLCASTRTVLRTDTQYFGPGTRLTVL.